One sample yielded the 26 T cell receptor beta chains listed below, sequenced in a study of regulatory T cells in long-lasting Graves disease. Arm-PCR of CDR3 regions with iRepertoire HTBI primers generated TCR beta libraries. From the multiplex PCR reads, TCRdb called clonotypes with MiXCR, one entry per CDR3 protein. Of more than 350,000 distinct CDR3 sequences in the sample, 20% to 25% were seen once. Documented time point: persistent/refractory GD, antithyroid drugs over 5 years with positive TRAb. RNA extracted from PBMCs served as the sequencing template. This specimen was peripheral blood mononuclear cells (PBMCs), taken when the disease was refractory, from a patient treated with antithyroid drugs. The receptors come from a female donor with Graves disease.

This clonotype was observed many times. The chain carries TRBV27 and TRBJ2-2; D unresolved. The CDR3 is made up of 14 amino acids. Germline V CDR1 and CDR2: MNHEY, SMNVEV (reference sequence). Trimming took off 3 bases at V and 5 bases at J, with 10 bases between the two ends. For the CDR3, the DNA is TGTGCCAGCAGTTTGATCAGTGGGACCGGGGAGCTGTTTTTT. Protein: CASSLISGTGELFF.

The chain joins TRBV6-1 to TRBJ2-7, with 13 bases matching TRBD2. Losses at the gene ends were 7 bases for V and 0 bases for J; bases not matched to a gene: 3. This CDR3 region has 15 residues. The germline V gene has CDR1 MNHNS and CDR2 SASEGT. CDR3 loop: CASTGLAGVSYEQYF. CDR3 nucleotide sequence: TGTGCCAGCACCGGACTAGCGGGAGTCTCCTACGAGCAGTACTTC.

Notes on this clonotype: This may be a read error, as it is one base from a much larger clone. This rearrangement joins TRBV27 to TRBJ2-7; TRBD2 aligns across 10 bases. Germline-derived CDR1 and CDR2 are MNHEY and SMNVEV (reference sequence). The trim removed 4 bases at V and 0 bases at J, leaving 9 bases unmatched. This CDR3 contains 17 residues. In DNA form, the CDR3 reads TGTGCCAGCAGTTCTGTAGCGGGAGGAGGAAGCTCCTACGAGCAGTACTTC. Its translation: CASSSVAGGGSSYEQYF.

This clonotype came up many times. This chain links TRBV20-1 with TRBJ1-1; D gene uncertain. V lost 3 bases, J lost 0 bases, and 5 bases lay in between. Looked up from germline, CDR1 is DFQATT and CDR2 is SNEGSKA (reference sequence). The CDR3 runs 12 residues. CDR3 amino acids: CSASFMNTEAFF. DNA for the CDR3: TGCAGTGCTAGTTTTATGAACACTGAAGCTTTCTTT.

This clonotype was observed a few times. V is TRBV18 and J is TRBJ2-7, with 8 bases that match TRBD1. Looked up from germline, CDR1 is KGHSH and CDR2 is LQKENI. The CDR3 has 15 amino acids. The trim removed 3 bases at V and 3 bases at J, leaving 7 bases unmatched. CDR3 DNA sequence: TGTGCCAGCTCACCGGACAGGGATACCTTCTACGAGCAGTACTTC. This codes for CASSPDRDTFYEQYF.

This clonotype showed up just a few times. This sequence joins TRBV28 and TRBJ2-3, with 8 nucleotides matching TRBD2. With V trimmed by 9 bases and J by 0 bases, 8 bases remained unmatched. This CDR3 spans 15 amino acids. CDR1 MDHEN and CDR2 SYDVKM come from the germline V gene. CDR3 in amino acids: CASGDSGASTDTQYF. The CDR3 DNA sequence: TGTGCCAGTGGGGATAGCGGGGCTAGCACAGATACGCAGTATTTT.

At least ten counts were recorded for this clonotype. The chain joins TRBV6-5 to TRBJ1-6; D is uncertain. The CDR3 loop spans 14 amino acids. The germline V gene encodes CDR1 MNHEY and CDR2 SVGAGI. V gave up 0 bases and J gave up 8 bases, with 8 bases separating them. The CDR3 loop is CASSYSATHSPLHF. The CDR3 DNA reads TGTGCCAGCAGTTACTCGGCCACCCATTCACCCCTCCACTTT.

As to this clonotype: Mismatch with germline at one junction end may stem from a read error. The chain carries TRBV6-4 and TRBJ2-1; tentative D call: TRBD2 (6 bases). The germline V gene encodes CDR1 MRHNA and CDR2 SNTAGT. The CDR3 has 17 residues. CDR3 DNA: TGTGCCAGCAGTTACTCGATTAGCGGTAGAGGTATCAATGAGCAGTTCTTC. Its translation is CASSYSISGRGINEQFF.

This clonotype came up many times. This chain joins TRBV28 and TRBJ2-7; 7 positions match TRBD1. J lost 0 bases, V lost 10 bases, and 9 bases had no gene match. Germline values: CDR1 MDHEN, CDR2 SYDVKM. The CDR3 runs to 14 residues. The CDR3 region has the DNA TGTGCCACCGAAAGTCGGGACAGCTCCTACGAGCAGTACTTC. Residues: CATESRDSSYEQYF.

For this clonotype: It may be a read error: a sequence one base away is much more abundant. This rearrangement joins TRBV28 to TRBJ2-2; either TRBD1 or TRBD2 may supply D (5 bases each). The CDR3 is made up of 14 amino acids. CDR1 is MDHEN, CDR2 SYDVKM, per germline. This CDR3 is CASSLTGAVGEALF. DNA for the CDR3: TGTGCCAGCAGTTTAACAGGTGCCGTGGGGGAAGCTCTCTTT.

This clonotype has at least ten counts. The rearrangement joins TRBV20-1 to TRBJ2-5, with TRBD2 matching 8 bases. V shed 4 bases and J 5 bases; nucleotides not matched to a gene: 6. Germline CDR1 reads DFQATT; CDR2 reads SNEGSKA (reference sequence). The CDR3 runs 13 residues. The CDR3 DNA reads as TGCAGTGCTAACCGGGAGGGGTCGGAGACCCAGTACTTC. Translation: CSANREGSETQYF.

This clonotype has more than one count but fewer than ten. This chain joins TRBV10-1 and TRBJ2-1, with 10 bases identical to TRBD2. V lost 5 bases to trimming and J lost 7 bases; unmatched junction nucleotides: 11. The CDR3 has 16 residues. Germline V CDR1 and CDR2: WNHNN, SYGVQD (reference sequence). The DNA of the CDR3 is TGCGCCAGCAGTTATTCTAGCGGGAGAGGATTAAATGAGCAGTTCTTC. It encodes CASSYSSGRGLNEQFF.

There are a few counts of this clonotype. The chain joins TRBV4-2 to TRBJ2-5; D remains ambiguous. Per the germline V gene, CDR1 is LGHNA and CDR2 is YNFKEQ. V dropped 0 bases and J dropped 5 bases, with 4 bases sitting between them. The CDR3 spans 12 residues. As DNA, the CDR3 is TGTGCCAGCAGCCAAGATATGGAGACCCAGTACTTC. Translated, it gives CASSQDMETQYF.

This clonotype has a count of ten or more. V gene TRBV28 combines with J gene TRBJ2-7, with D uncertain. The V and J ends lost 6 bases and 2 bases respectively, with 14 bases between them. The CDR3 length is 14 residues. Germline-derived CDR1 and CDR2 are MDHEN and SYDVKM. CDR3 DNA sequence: TGTGCCAGCAGCCAACCCGGCAGCCCCTACGAGCAGTACTTC. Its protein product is CASSQPGSPYEQYF.

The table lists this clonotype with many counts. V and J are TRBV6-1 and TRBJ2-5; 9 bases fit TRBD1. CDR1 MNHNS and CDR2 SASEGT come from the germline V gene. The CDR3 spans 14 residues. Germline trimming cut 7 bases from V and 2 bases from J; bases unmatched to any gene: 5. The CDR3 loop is CASIHGTGQETQYF. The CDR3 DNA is TGTGCCAGCATTCACGGGACAGGGCAAGAGACCCAGTACTTC.

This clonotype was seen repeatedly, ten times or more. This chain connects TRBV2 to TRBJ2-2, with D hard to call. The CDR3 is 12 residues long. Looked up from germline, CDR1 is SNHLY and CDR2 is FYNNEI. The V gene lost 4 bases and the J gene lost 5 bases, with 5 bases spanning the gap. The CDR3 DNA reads TGTGCCAGCAGTGGTATTACCGGGGAGCTGTTTTTT. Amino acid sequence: CASSGITGELFF.

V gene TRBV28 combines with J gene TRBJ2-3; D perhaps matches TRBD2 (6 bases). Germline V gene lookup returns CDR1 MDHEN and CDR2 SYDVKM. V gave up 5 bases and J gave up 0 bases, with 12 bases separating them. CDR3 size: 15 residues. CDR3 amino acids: CASSVSGTSTDTQYF. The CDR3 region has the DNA TGTGCCAGCAGTGTTTCAGGGACTAGCACAGATACGCAGTATTTT.

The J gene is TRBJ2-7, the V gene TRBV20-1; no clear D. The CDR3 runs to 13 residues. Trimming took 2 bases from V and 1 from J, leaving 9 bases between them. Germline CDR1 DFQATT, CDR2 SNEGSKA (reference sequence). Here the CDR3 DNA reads TGCAGTGCTAGACCGTGGACGTCCTACGAGCAGTACTTC. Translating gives CSARPWTSYEQYF.

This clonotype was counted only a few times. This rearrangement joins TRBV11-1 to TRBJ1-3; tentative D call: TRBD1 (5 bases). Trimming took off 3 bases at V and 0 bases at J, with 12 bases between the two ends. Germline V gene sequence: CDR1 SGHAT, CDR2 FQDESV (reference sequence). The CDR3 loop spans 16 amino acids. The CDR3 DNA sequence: TGTGCCAGCAGCTTGAAGGGACGGTTCTCTGGAAACACCATATATTTT. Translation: CASSLKGRFSGNTIYF.

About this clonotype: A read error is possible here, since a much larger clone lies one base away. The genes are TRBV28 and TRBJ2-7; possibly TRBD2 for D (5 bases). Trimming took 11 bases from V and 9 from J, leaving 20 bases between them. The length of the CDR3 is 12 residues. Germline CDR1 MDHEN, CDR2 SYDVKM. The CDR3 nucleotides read TGTGCCGGCATTGCGCCGGGAAGGATGCAGTACTTC. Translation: CAGIAPGRMQYF.

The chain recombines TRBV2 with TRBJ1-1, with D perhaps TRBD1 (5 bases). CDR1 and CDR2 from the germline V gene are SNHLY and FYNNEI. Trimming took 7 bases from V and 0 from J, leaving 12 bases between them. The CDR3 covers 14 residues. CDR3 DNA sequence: TGTGCCAGCACGGACGGCAGGGTGAACACTGAAGCTTTCTTT. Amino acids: CASTDGRVNTEAFF.

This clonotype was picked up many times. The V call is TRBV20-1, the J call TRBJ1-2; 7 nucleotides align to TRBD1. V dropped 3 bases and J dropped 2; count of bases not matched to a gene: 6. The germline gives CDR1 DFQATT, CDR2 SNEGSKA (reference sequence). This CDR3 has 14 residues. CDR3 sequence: CSARVQTGNYGYTF. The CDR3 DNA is TGCAGTGCTAGGGTCCAGACAGGGAACTATGGCTACACCTTC.

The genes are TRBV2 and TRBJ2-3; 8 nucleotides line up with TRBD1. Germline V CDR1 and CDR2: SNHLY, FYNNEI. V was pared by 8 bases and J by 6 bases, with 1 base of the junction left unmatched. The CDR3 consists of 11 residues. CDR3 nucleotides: TGTGCCAGCCGACAGGGGGATACGCAGTATTTT. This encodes CASRQGDTQYF. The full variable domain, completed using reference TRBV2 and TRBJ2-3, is EPEVTQTPSHQVTQMGQEVILRCVPISNHLYFYWYRQILGQKVEFLVSFYNNEISEKSEIFDDQFSVERPDGSNFTLKIRSTKLEDSAMYFCASRQGDTQYFGPGTRLTVL.

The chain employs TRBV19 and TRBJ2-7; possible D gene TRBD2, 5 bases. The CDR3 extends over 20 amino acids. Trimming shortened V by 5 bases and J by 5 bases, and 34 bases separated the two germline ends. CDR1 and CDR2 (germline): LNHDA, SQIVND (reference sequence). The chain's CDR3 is CASSPALSIVVHRGSDEQYF. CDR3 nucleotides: TGTGCCAGTAGTCCTGCGCTCTCTATTGTGGTCCACCGAGGGTCCGACGAGCAGTACTTC.

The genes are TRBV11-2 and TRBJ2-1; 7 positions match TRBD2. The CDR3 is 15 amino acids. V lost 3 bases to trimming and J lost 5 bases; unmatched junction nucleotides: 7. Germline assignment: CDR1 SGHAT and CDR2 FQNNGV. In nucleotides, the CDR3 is TGTGCCAGCAGCTTTTGGGAGGGCCTTAACAATGAGCAGTTCTTC. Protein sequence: CASSFWEGLNNEQFF.

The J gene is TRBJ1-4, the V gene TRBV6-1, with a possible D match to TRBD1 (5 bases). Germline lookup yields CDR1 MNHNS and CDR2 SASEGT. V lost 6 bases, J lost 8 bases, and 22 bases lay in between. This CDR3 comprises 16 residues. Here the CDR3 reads CASSLAPRGFGEKLFF. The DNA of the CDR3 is TGTGCCAGCAGCCTCGCTCCAAGGGGCTTCGGGGAAAAACTGTTTTTT.